This T cell receptor (beta chain) was sequenced for a study of blood T cell repertoires in COVID-19. Per the original data handling: Researchers report that nucleated cell counts were estimated from reference gene primer amplification. Assay: immunoSEQ multiplex PCR; the TCRdb copy retains only in-frame clones and omits some. V and J calls and clone size are given by that table; D and trimming were obtained from the DNA. This sample yields roughly 140,000 clones, of which 65% to 90% are seen a single time; roughly 2.9% belongs to the top ten. This clone was seen once. This CDR3 region has 15 residues. V dropped 6 bases and J dropped 0; count of bases not matched to a gene: 8. Germline CDR1 and CDR2: ENHRY and SYGVKD.

This receptor was taken from a man aged 45-65 years with acute or convalescent COVID-19. Sequencing was performed on peripheral blood. This rearrangement joins TRBV10-3 to TRBJ2-7; 7 nucleotides align to TRBD1. The CDR3 sequence is CAIRGTGTVSYEQYF. The CDR3 bases are TGTGCCATCAGGGGTACCGGGACAGTCTCCTACGAGCAGTACTTC.